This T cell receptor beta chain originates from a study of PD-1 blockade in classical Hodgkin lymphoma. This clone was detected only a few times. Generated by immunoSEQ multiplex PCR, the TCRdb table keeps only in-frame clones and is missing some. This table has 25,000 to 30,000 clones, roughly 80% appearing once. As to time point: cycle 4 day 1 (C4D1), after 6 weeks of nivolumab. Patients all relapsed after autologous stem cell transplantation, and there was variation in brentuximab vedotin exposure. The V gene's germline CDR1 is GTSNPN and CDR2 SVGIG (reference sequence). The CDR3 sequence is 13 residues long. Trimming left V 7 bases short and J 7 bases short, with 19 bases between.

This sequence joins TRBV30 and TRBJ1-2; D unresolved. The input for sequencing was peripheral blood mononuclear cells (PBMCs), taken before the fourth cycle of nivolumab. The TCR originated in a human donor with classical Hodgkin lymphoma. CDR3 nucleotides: TGTGCCTCGAGGACCAGAAGAGAGTCTGGCTACACCTTC. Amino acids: CASRTRRESGYTF.